The 29 T cell receptor beta chains presented below share a single source sample, sequenced in a study of blood T cell repertoires in COVID-19. Profiling relied on immunoSEQ multiplex PCR, and the TCRdb table lists in-frame clones only, not all of them. There are some 58,000 clones in the sample; approximately 77% occur only once, and under 35% lies in the top ten. The material sequenced was peripheral blood. These receptors were collected from a human donor in a cohort sampled during active COVID-19.

The table lists this clone with a few counts. This chain connects TRBV28 to TRBJ1-1; 7 bases are shared with TRBD1. Trimming took 6 bases from V and 4 from J; bases not matched to a gene: 8. Germline V gene sequence: CDR1 MDHEN, CDR2 SYDVKM. The CDR3 is made up of 14 amino acids. CDR3 residues: CASRSPGGTTEAFF. Here the CDR3 DNA reads TGTGCCAGCAGGAGCCCAGGGGGGACCACTGAAGCTTTCTTT.

This clone was observed a few times. V and J are TRBV6-6 and TRBJ1-5; 9 bases are shared with TRBD1. J was trimmed by 0 bases and V by 8 bases; bases with no gene match: 8. CDR3 size: 16 residues. The germline gives CDR1 MNHNY, CDR2 SVGAGI (reference sequence). CDR3 nucleotide sequence: TGTGCCAGCCGGGACAGGGACCTTTATAGCAATCAGCCCCAGCATTTT. It codes for CASRDRDLYSNQPQHF.

The rearrangement joins TRBV10-3 to TRBJ1-2; 9 nucleotides align to TRBD1. Germline V gene lookup returns CDR1 ENHRY and CDR2 SYGVKD. This CDR3 is 13 amino acids long. J lost 5 bases, V lost 7 bases, and 5 bases had no gene match. CDR3 sequence: CAINPGQGYGYTF. DNA of the CDR3: TGTGCCATCAACCCCGGACAGGGGTATGGCTACACCTTC.

This clone occurred a few times. The genes are TRBV27 and TRBJ2-5; a possible D gene is TRBD1 (5 bases). This CDR3 spans 13 amino acids. Trimming took off 3 bases at V and 5 bases at J, with 10 bases between the two ends. Per the germline V gene, CDR1 is MNHEY and CDR2 is SMNVEV (reference sequence). For the CDR3, the DNA is TGTGCCAGCAGTTTGTCCAGGGTTGAGACCCAGTACTTC. It is translated as CASSLSRVETQYF.

V usage is TRBV21-1 and J usage is TRBJ2-1; the table assigns TRBD2, which was not confirmed against the DNA. TRBV21-1 is deemed a pseudogene. CDR3 length equals 18 residues. The CDR3 DNA reads TGTGCCAGCAGCAGAAGAGGGAGGGCCCCGATTTCCTACAATGAGCAGTTCTTC. It encodes CASSRRGRAPISYNEQFF.

V and J are TRBV6-2 or TRBV6-3 and TRBJ2-7, with TRBD2 identical over 9 bases. Trimming removed 5 bases from V and 6 bases from J; junction bases left unmatched: 11. The CDR3 sequence is 15 residues long. Germline V CDR1 and CDR2: MNHEY, SVGEGT. The CDR3 is CASSEKAGGRGEQYF. CDR3 coding DNA: TGTGCCAGCAGTGAGAAAGCGGGGGGAAGGGGCGAGCAGTACTTC.

The rearrangement links TRBV5-5 to TRBJ1-5, with D perhaps matching TRBD1 (6 bases). V lost 2 bases, J lost 4 bases, and 10 bases lay in between. Germline V gene sequence: CDR1 SGHKS, CDR2 YYEKEE (reference sequence). This CDR3 has 14 residues. In nucleotides, the CDR3 is TGTGCCAGCAGCTTCGACAGGTATAATCAGCCCCAGCATTTT. This codes for CASSFDRYNQPQHF.

The V gene is TRBV28, the J gene TRBJ1-2; tentatively, D is TRBD1 (6 bases). Germline CDR1 and CDR2: MDHEN and SYDVKM. V shed 8 bases and J shed 7 bases, with 20 bases lying between them. The CDR3 extends over 14 amino acids. CDR3 sequence: CASLTGAGAGGYTF. CDR3 DNA sequence: TGTGCCAGCCTTACGGGAGCGGGGGCTGGTGGCTACACCTTC.

The chain uses TRBV6-5 and TRBJ1-2, with 8 positions matching TRBD1. The V segment lost 6 bases and the J segment 4 bases; nucleotides outside the gene matches: 7. This CDR3 is built from 14 residues. From germline, CDR1 is MNHEY and CDR2 SVGAGI. This chain's CDR3 is CASRPSQGAYGYTF. The DNA for the CDR3 is TGTGCCAGCAGACCAAGCCAGGGGGCCTATGGCTACACCTTC.

The chain uses TRBV27 and TRBJ1-1; D gene ambiguous. V lost 1 base to trimming and J lost 7 bases, with 7 bases between them. The CDR3 sequence is 12 residues long. Germline lookup yields CDR1 MNHEY and CDR2 SMNVEV (reference sequence). The CDR3: CASSLLGSEAFF. The CDR3 DNA is TGTGCCAGCAGTTTATTGGGGAGTGAAGCTTTCTTT.

The rearrangement uses TRBV19 and TRBJ1-1; D may be TRBD1 (6 bases). V was clipped by 3 bases and J by 0 bases, with 8 bases between them. There are 14 residues in the CDR3. The germline CDR1 and CDR2 sequences are LNHDA and SQIVND (reference sequence). The CDR3 spells CASSIRQVNTEAFF. As DNA, the CDR3 is TGTGCCAGTAGTATCCGACAGGTGAACACTGAAGCTTTCTTT.

This chain uses TRBV4-3 with TRBJ1-1; D is uncertain. Trimming took 4 bases from V and 2 from J, leaving 14 bases between them. In germline, CDR1 is LGHNA, CDR2 YSLEER. This CDR3 contains 15 residues. The CDR3 coding sequence is TGCGCCAGCAGCCGAAGATTGATAGATAACACTGAAGCTTTCTTT. Translating it yields CASSRRLIDNTEAFF.

The rearrangement links TRBV27 to TRBJ2-2, with D perhaps TRBD1 (5 bases). Germline CDR1 MNHEY, CDR2 SMNVEV (reference sequence). The length of the CDR3 is 13 residues. The V end lost 6 bases, the J end lost 6 bases, and 11 bases lay between the germline ends. CDR3 sequence: CASSLPGSGELFF. In DNA, the CDR3 is TGTGCCAGCAGCCTACCAGGGTCCGGGGAGCTGTTTTTT.

The chain links TRBV11-2 to TRBJ1-3; D unclear. V was pared by 1 base and J by 6 bases, with 7 bases between. Germline assignment: CDR1 SGHAT and CDR2 FQNNGV. The CDR3 extends over 13 amino acids. The CDR3 region is CASSLAQKNTIYF. In nucleotides, the CDR3 is TGTGCCAGCAGCTTAGCACAAAAAAACACCATATATTTT. The variable domain in full, completed from reference TRBV11-2 and TRBJ1-3, reads EAGVAQSPRYKIIEKRQSVAFWCNPISGHATLYWYQQILGQGPKLLIQFQNNGVVDDSQLPKDRFSAERLKGVDSTLKIQPAKLEDSAVYLCASSLAQKNTIYFGEGSWLTVV.

Written as DNA, the CDR3 is TGTGCCAGCAGCCTGGTGGGGCCGCCAGCGGAGCTGTTTTTT. The encoded protein is CASSLVGPPAELFF. The chain links TRBV6-5 to TRBJ2-2; D is perhaps TRBD1 (5 bases). Germline V CDR1 and CDR2: MNHEY, SVGAGI. The CDR3 consists of 14 residues. The ends were cut back, 6 bases at V and 10 bases at J, with 18 bases in the middle.

The chain carries TRBV5-4 and TRBJ1-6; 9 positions match TRBD1. CDR1 is SGHNT and CDR2 is YYREEE in the germline V gene (reference sequence). This CDR3 has 15 residues. Unmatched junction bases numbered 6, after V lost 4 bases and J lost 7 bases. The CDR3: CASSGGTGWNSPLHF. Here the CDR3 DNA reads TGTGCCAGCAGCGGCGGGACAGGGTGGAATTCACCCCTCCACTTT. Full variable domain (missing parts from reference TRBV5-4 and TRBJ1-6): ETGVTQSPTHLIKTRGQQVTLRCSSQSGHNTVSWYQQALGQGPQFIFQYYREEENGRGNFPPRFSGLQFPNYSSELNVNALELDDSALYLCASSGGTGWNSPLHFGNGTRLTVT.

The gene calls are TRBV11-2 and TRBJ1-5, with 12 bases lining up with TRBD1. V trimming: 0 bases; J trimming: 9 bases; junction bases outside the gene matches: 9. From germline, CDR1 is SGHAT and CDR2 FQNNGV. This CDR3 spans 17 amino acids. In DNA, the CDR3 is TGTGCCAGCAGCTTAGATCGAGGGACAGGGGGCTTGGCGCCCCAGCATTTT. Its translation is CASSLDRGTGGLAPQHF.

This chain joins TRBV5-6 and TRBJ2-3; maybe TRBD2 (5 bases). Trimming removed 4 bases at V and 2 bases at J, with 11 bases between. CDR3 length: 14 residues. Germline CDR1 and CDR2: SGHDT and YYEEEE. CDR3 residues: CASSVPGITDTQYF. The CDR3 DNA is TGTGCCAGCAGCGTACCGGGGATCACAGATACGCAGTATTTT. Supplemented by reference TRBV5-6 and TRBJ2-3, the full variable domain reads DAGVTQSPTHLIKTRGQQVTLRCSPKSGHDTVSWYQQALGQGPQFIFQYYEEEERQRGNFPDRFSGHQFPNYSSELNVNALLLGDSALYLCASSVPGITDTQYFGPGTRLTVL.

The CDR3 reads CATSRGPGVGGGFLDEQYF. The DNA for the CDR3 is TGTGCCACCAGCAGAGGCCCCGGTGTAGGGGGGGGCTTCTTGGACGAGCAGTACTTC. This chain connects TRBV15 to TRBJ2-7, with a tentative D call TRBD2 (7 bases). The ends were cut back, 1 base at V and 5 bases at J, with 27 bases in the middle. The germline V gene encodes CDR1 LNHNV and CDR2 YYDKDF (reference sequence). The CDR3 length is 19 residues.

The chain has TRBV3-1 (or the pseudogene TRBV3-2) and TRBJ2-2; 8 nucleotides agree with TRBD2. J was trimmed by 8 bases and V by 1 base; bases with no gene match: 3. From germline, CDR1 is LGHDT and CDR2 YNNKEL (reference sequence). This CDR3 has 14 residues. The CDR3 DNA is TGTGCCAGCAGCCAAGCCGGCGGGAGGGGGGAGCTGTTTTTT. The encoded protein is CASSQAGGRGELFF.

This clone has only one observation. V is TRBV25-1 and J is TRBJ1-2; D remains unclear. V lost 4 bases to trimming and J lost 6 bases, with 12 bases between them. This CDR3 region has 13 residues. Per germline, CDR1 MGHDK and CDR2 SYGVNS. CDR3 nucleotides: TGTGCCAGCAGTGGCCGGGAAAAAAATGGCTACACCTTC. Its translation: CASSGREKNGYTF.

This clone was counted a few times. V is TRBV7-8 and J is TRBJ1-5; no firm D call. Trimming shortened V by 4 bases and J by 6 bases, and 13 bases separated the two germline ends. The CDR3 is made up of 14 amino acids. Germline CDR1 SGHVS, CDR2 FQNEAQ. CDR3 coding DNA: TGTGCCAGCAGCTCGAGTGGGCCGACTCAGCCCCAGCATTTT. Translated: CASSSSGPTQPQHF.

The chain links TRBV25-1 to TRBJ1-1, with D maybe TRBD1 (5 bases). Germline CDR1 MGHDK, CDR2 SYGVNS. V lost 3 bases to trimming and J lost 11 bases, with 22 bases between them. The CDR3 is 15 amino acids. The CDR3 is CASSDSGTGNALAFF. CDR3 sequence (DNA): TGTGCCAGCAGTGACTCCGGAACAGGTAATGCTTTGGCTTTCTTT. The whole variable domain, filled in from reference TRBV25-1 and TRBJ1-1, reads EADIYQTPRYLVIGTGKKITLECSQTMGHDKMYWYQQDPGMELHLIHYSYGVNSTEKGDLSSESTVSRIRTEHFPLTLESARPSHTSQYLCASSDSGTGNALAFFGQGTRLTVV.

V usage is TRBV27 and J usage is TRBJ1-1; 7 bases are a match to TRBD1. The CDR3 spans 13 residues. Germline assignment: CDR1 MNHEY and CDR2 SMNVEV (reference sequence). Trimming cost V 7 bases and J 5 bases; bases outside gene matches: 7. CDR3 DNA: TGTGCCAGCATGAGACAGGGTGGGACTGAAGCTTTCTTT. Amino acids: CASMRQGGTEAFF.

This chain connects TRBV3-1 (or the pseudogene TRBV3-2) to TRBJ1-3; D may be TRBD1 (5 bases). V lost 1 base and J lost 4, with 5 bases in between. The CDR3 length is 13 residues. Per germline, CDR1 LGHDT and CDR2 YNNKEL (reference sequence). For the CDR3, the DNA is TGTGCCAGCAGCCAAGGGACAGGAAACACCATATATTTT. Its translation: CASSQGTGNTIYF.

Details on this clone: The germline gene is not matched at one end of the junction; a read error may be the cause. CDR3 protein: CARSLESGGGGYEQYF. The CDR3 DNA follows: TGCGCCCGCAGCTTGGAGAGCGGAGGGGGGGGTTACGAGCAGTACTTC. The rearrangement joins TRBV5-1 to TRBJ2-7, with a possible D match to TRBD2 (7 bases). The CDR3 is made up of 16 amino acids. Germline lookup yields CDR1 SGHRS and CDR2 YFSETQ.

This rearrangement joins TRBV3-1 (or the pseudogene TRBV3-2) to TRBJ2-7; D may be TRBD1 (5 bases). The CDR3 runs to 13 residues. CDR1 LGHDT and CDR2 YNNKEL come from the germline V gene (reference sequence). Trimming stripped 8 bases from V and 3 bases from J, with 14 bases between. The CDR3 sequence: CASEGKGLYEQYF. In nucleotides, the CDR3 is TGTGCCAGCGAAGGAAAGGGGCTCTACGAGCAGTACTTC.

The sample holds one count of this clone. The chain combines TRBV3-1 (or the pseudogene TRBV3-2) with TRBJ2-4; D is ambiguous. The CDR3 totals 18 residues. Trimming took 2 bases from V and 1 from J, leaving 18 bases between them. The germline V gene encodes CDR1 LGHDT and CDR2 YNNKEL (reference sequence). CDR3 DNA sequence: TGTGCCAGCAGCCAACCGTCCCGATTGAACCGGGCCAAAAACATTCAGTACTTC. The encoded protein is CASSQPSRLNRAKNIQYF.

The V gene is TRBV6-5, the J gene TRBJ2-1, with 15 bases that match TRBD2. The CDR3 contains 15 residues. Germline lookup yields CDR1 MNHEY and CDR2 SVGAGI. The V segment lost 6 bases and the J segment 7 bases; nucleotides outside the gene matches: 4. CDR3 protein: CASSGLAGGHNEQFF. The CDR3 nucleotides are TGTGCCAGCAGCGGACTAGCGGGAGGGCATAATGAGCAGTTCTTC.